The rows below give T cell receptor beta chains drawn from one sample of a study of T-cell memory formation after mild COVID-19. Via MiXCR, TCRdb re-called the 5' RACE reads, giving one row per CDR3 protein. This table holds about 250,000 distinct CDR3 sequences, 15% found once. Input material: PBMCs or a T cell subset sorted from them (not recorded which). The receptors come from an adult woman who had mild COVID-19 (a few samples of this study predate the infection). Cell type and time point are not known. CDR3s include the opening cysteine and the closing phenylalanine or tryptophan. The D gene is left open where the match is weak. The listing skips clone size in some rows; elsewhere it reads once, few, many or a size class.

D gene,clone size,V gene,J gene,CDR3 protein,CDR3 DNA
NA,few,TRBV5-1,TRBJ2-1,CASSPRDNYNEQFF,TGCGCCAGCAGCCCCCGGGACAACTACAATGAGCAGTTCTTC
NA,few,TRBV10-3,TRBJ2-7,CAISESVKAYEQYF,TGTGCCATCAGTGAGTCCGTGAAAGCCTACGAGCAGTACTTC
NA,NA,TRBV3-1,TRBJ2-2,CASRRMGSSTGELFF,TGTGCCAGCAGACGAATGGGGTCTAGCACCGGGGAGCTGTTTTTT
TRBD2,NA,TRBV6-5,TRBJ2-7,CASSYSGTSGGNTKQYF,TGTGCCAGCAGTTACTCCGGGACTAGCGGGGGGAATACGAAGCAGTACTTC
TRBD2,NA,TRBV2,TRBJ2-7,CASKEDGGRTSHEQYF,TGTGCCAGCAAGGAGGATGGCGGGAGGACGTCCCACGAGCAGTACTTC
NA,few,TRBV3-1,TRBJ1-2,CASSQFREGRYTF,TGTGCCAGCAGCCAGTTCCGAGAGGGGAGGTACACCTTC
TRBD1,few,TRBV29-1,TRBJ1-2,CSVGGQGGGYTF,TGCAGCGTGGGTGGACAGGGAGGTGGCTACACCTTC
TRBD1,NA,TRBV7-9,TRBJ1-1,CASSYRGRNTEAFF,TGTGCCAGCAGCTACAGGGGAAGGAACACTGAAGCTTTCTTT
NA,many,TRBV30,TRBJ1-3,CAWSTPRRSGNTIYF,TGTGCCTGGAGTACTCCCCGGAGGTCTGGAAACACCATATATTTT
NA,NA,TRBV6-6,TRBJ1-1,CASSYVYGSGTEAFF,TGTGCCAGCAGTTACGTTTATGGGTCCGGAACTGAAGCTTTCTTT
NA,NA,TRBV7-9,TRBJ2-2,CASPVTGELFF,TGTGCCAGTCCGGTTACCGGGGAGCTGTTTTTT
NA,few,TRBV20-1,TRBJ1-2,CSAPRGTYGYTF,TGCAGTGCGCCCCGGGGGACCTATGGCTACACCTTC
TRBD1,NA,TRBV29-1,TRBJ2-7,CSVRRDSSYEQYF,TGCAGCGTGCGCCGGGACAGCTCCTACGAGCAGTACTTC
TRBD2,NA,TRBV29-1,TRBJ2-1,CSFRAGGFYNEQFF,TGCAGCTTTAGAGCGGGGGGTTTTTACAATGAGCAGTTCTTC
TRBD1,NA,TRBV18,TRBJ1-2,CASSPPMTGVGYTF,TGTGCCAGCTCACCACCAATGACAGGGGTTGGCTACACCTTC
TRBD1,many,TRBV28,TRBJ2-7,CASGQGGDWKQYF,TGTGCCAGCGGACAGGGGGGCGACTGGAAGCAGTACTTC
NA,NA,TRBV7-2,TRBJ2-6,CASSPAWTGANVLTF,TGTGCCAGCAGCCCCGCGTGGACTGGGGCCAACGTCCTGACTTTC
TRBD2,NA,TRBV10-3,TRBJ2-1,CAISVAGGPSEQFF,TGTGCCATCAGTGTCGCGGGAGGGCCATCTGAGCAGTTCTTC
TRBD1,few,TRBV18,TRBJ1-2,CASSPGQQDRGVGGYTF,TGTGCCAGCTCACCAGGCCAACAAGACAGGGGGGTCGGAGGCTACACCTTC
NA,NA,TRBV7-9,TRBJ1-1,CASSLLDRRMNTEAFF,TGTGCCAGCAGCCTCCTGGACCGCCGCATGAACACTGAAGCTTTCTTT
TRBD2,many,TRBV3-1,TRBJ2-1,CASSPLRLSSGGPREQFF,TGTGCCAGCAGCCCCCTGCGATTGTCTAGCGGGGGTCCCAGGGAGCAGTTCTTC
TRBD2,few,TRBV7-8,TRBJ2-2,CASSAGLAGAGGELFF,TGTGCCAGCAGCGCCGGACTAGCGGGGGCTGGCGGGGAGCTGTTTTTT
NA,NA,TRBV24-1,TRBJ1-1,CATSDSGLNTEAFF,TGTGCCACCAGTGATTCGGGCTTGAACACTGAAGCTTTCTTT
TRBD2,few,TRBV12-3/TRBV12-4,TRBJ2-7,CASSPQLGLAFYEQYF,TGTGCCAGCAGTCCCCAGCTAGGACTAGCGTTTTACGAGCAGTACTTC
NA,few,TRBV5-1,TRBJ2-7,CASSLGGGFYEQYF,TGCGCCAGCAGCTTAGGGGGAGGCTTCTACGAGCAGTACTTC
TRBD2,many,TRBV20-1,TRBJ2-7,CSARDLRLAGGPGEQYF,TGCAGTGCTAGAGATCTCAGACTAGCGGGAGGGCCGGGTGAGCAGTACTTC
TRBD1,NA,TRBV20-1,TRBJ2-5,CSARVPFGQGQETQYF,TGCAGTGCTAGAGTACCCTTCGGACAGGGCCAAGAGACCCAGTACTTC
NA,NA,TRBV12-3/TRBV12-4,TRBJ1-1,CASGRMNTEAFF,TGTGCCAGCGGAAGGATGAACACTGAAGCTTTCTTT
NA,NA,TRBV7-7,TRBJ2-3,CASSLGMFGSGDTQYF,TGTGCCAGCAGCTTAGGGATGTTTGGGAGTGGGGATACGCAGTATTTT
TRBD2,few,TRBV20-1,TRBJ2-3,CSALEAGGRADTQYF,TGCAGTGCTCTCGAGGCGGGAGGGCGGGCAGATACGCAGTATTTT
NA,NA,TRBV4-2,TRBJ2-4,CASSQVSPGKRVQYF,TGTGCCAGCAGCCAAGTGAGCCCGGGAAAGAGGGTTCAGTACTTC
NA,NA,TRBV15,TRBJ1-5,CAISGGGPNQPQHF,TGTGCCATCAGTGGCGGAGGACCCAATCAGCCCCAGCATTTT
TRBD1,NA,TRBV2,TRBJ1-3,CASSSPGQGGNTIYF,TGTGCCAGCAGCTCACCGGGACAGGGGGGAAACACCATATATTTT
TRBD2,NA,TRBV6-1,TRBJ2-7,CASKTSGGAFEQYF,TGTGCCAGCAAAACTAGCGGGGGGGCCTTCGAGCAGTACTTC
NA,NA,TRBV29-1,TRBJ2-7,CSVGDTSYEQYF,TGCAGCGTTGGGGATACATCCTACGAGCAGTACTTC
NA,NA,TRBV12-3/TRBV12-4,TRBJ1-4,CASSLNEKLFF,TGTGCCAGCAGCCTCAATGAAAAACTGTTTTTT
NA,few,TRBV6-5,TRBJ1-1,CASSYATGINLMNTEAFF,TGTGCCAGCAGTTACGCAACAGGAATTAACTTAATGAACACTGAAGCTTTCTTT
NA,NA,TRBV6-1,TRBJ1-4,CASADFATNEKLFF,TGTGCCAGTGCGGATTTCGCAACTAATGAAAAACTGTTTTTT
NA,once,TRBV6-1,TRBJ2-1,CASNRVGGSYNEQFF,TGTGCCAGCAATCGGGTCGGCGGATCCTACAATGAGCAGTTCTTC
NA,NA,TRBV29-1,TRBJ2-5,CSATLWGFQETQYF,TGCAGCGCTACCTTGTGGGGGTTCCAAGAGACCCAGTACTTC
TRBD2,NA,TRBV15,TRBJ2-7,CATSRAGTSGSYEQYF,TGTGCCACCAGCAGGGCCGGGACTAGCGGGAGTTACGAGCAGTACTTC
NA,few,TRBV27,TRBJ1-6,CASSKGSYNSPLHF,TGTGCCAGCAGTAAAGGGTCCTATAATTCACCCCTCCACTTT
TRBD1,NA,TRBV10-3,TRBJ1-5,CAISAAGGISNQPQHF,TGTGCCATCAGTGCGGCAGGGGGCATTAGCAATCAGCCCCAGCATTTT